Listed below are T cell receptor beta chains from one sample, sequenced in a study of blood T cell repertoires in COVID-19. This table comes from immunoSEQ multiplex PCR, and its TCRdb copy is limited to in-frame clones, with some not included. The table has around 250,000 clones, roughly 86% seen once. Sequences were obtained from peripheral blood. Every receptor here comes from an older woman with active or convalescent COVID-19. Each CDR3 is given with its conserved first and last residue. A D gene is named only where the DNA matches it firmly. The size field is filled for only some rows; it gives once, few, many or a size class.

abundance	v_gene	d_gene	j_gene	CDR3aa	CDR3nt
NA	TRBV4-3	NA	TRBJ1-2	CASSQDRVVKYYGYTF	TGCGCCAGCAGCCAAGATCGGGTGGTAAAGTACTATGGCTACACCTTC
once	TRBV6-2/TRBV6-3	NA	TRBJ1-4	CASSSGVRNEKLFF	TGTGCCAGCAGTTCGGGAGTCCGAAATGAAAAACTGTTTTTT
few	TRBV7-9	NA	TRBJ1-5	CASSSGQDRQPQHF	TGTGCCAGCAGCTCAGGGCAGGATAGGCAGCCCCAGCATTTT
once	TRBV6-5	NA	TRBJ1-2	CASSKIGLGGYGYTF	TGTGCCAGCAGTAAGATTGGGTTAGGAGGCTATGGCTACACCTTC
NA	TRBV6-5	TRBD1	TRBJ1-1	CASSTYTGAPTEAFF	TGTGCCAGCAGTACCTATACAGGGGCCCCCACTGAAGCTTTCTTT
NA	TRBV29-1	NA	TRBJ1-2	CSVVSGGHGYTF	TGCAGCGTTGTCTCGGGGGGGCATGGCTACACCTTC
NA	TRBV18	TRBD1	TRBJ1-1	CASSPRQGAKNTEAFF	TGTGCCAGCTCACCTCGACAGGGGGCAAAGAACACTGAAGCTTTCTTT
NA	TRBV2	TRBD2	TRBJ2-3	CASRSVAGSTDTQYF	TGTGCCAGCAGAAGTGTAGCGGGGAGCACAGATACGCAGTATTTT
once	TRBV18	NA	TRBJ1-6	CASSPNAGKDNSPLHF	TGTGCCAGCTCACCAAACGCAGGGAAGGATAATTCACCCCTCCACTTT
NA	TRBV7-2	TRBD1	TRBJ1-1	CASSDRDRGRGGTEAFF	TGTGCCAGCAGCGACCGGGACAGGGGGCGCGGAGGGACTGAAGCTTTCTTT
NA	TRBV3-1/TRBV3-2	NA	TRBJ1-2	CASTRRTPRWDGYTF	TGTGCCAGCACCCGCCGGACACCCCGTTGGGATGGCTACACCTTC
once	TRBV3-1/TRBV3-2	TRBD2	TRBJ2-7	CASSSLLGRGSYEQYF	TGTGCCAGCAGCAGCCTGCTCGGGAGGGGCTCCTACGAGCAGTACTTC
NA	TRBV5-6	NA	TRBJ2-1	CASSLVPVTNEQFF	TGTGCCAGCAGCTTGGTTCCGGTTACCAATGAGCAGTTCTTC
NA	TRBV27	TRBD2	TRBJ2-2	CASSFWIGTSGGAVRTGELFF	TGTGCCAGCAGTTTTTGGATCGGGACTAGCGGGGGGGCCGTCAGGACCGGGGAGCTGTTTTTT
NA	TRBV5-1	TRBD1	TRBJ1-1	CASSLGDRGLTEAFF	TGCGCCAGCAGCTTGGGGGACAGGGGGCTCACTGAAGCTTTCTTT
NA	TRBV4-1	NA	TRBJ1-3	CASSQSFPGNTIYF	TGCGCCAGCAGCCAATCGTTCCCTGGAAACACCATATATTTT
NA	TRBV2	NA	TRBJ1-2	CASSSADGYTF	TGTGCCAGCAGCAGCGCAGATGGCTACACCTTC
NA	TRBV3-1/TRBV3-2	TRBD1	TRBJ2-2	CASRGTGGVGELFF	TGTGCCAGCAGGGGGACAGGGGGAGTCGGGGAGCTGTTTTTT
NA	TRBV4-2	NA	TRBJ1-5	CASSQDSGSNQPQHF	TGTGCCAGCAGCCAAGACTCAGGAAGCAATCAGCCCCAGCATTTT
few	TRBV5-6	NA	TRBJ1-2	CASTRMRAGYGYTF	TGTGCCAGCACCCGGATGAGAGCGGGCTATGGCTACACCTTC